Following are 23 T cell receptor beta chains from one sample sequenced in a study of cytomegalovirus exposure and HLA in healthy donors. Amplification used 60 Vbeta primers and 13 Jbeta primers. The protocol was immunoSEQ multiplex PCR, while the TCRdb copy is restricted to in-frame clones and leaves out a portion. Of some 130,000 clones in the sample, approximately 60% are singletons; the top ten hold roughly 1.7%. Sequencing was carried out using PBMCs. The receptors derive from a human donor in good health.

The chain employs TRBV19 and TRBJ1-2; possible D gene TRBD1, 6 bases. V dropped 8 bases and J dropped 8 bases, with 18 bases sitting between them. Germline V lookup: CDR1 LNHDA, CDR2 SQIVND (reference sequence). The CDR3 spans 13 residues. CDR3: CASDLTGSGGYTF. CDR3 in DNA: TGTGCCAGTGACCTTACAGGGTCGGGCGGCTACACCTTC.

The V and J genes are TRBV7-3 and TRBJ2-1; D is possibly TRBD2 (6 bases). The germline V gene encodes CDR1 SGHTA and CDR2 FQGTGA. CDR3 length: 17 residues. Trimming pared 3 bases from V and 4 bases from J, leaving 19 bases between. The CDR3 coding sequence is TGTGCCAGCAGCTTTCTAAACGTCCGGGACTCTTACAATGAGCAGTTCTTC. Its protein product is CASSFLNVRDSYNEQFF. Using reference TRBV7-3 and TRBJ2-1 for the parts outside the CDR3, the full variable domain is GAGVSQTPSNKVTEKGKYVELRCDPISGHTALYWYRQSLGQGPEFLIYFQGTGAADDSGLPNDRFFAVRPEGSVSTLKIQRTERGDSAVYLCASSFLNVRDSYNEQFFGPGTRLTVL.

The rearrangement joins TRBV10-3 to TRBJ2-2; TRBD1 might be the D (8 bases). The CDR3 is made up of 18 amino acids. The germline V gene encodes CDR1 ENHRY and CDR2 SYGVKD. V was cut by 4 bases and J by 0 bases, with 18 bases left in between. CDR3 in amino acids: CAISGASGQGTNTGELFF. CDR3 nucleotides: TGTGCCATCAGTGGGGCTAGCGGACAGGGCACGAACACCGGGGAGCTGTTTTTT.

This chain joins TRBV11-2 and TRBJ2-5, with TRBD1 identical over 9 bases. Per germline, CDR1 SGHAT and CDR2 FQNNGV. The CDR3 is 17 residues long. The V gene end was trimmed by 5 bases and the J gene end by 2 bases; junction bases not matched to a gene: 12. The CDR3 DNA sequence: TGTGCCAGCAGCCCATATGGGGGACAGGGTGGACAAGAGACCCAGTACTTC. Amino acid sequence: CASSPYGGQGGQETQYF.

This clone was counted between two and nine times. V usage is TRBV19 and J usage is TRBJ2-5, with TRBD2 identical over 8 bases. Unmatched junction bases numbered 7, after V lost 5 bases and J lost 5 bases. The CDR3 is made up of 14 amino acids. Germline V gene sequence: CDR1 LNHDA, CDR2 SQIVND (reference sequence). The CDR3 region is CASSRSGRRETQYF. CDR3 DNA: TGTGCCAGTAGTCGGAGCGGGAGACGGGAGACCCAGTACTTC.

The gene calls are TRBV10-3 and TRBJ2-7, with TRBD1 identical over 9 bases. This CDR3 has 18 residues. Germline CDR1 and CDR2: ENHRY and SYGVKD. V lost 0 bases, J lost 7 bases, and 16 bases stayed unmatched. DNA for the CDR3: TGTGCCATCAGTGAGTCGACTATAGGGTCACAGGGGGCGCTTGAGCAGTACTTC. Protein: CAISESTIGSQGALEQYF.

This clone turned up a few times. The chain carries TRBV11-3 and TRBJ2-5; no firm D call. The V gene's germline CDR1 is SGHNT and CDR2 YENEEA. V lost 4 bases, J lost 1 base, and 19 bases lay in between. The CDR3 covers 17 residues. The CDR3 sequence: CASSSPLRIRGQETQYF. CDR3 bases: TGTGCCAGCAGCTCCCCCCTTCGGATAAGAGGCCAAGAGACCCAGTACTTC.

The CDR3 here is CASSLFAGGGDTQYF. The CDR3, as DNA: TGTGCCAGCAGCTTATTTGCGGGAGGGGGAGATACGCAGTATTTT. V and J are TRBV13 and TRBJ2-3, with 9 bases that match TRBD2. This CDR3 region has 15 residues. Germline V CDR1 and CDR2: PRHDT, FYEKMQ (reference sequence). With V trimmed by 2 bases and J by 5 bases, 5 bases remained unmatched.

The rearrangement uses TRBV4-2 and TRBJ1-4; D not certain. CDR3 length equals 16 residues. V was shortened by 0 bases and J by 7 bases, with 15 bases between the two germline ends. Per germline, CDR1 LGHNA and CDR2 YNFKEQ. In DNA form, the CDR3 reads TGTGCCAGCAGCCAAGAAATTTATGGCGAGGGTGAAAAACTGTTTTTT. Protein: CASSQEIYGEGEKLFF.

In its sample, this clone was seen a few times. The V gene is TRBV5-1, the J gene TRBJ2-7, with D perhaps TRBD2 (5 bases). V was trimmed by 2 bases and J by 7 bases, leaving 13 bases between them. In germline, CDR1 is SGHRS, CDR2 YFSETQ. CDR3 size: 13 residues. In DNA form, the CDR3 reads TGCGCCAGCAGCTTTGCGGAGTCGGGGGAGCAGTACTTC. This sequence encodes CASSFAESGEQYF.

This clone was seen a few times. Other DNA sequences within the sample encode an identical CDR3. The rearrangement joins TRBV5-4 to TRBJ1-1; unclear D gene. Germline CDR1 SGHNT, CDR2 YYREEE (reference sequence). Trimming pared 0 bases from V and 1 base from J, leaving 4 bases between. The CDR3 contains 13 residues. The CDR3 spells CASSLGGNTEAFF. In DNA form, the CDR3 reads TGTGCCAGCAGCTTGGGAGGGAACACTGAAGCTTTCTTT.

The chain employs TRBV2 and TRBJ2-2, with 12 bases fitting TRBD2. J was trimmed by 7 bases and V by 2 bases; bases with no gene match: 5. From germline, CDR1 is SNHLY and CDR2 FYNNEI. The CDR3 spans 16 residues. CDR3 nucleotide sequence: TGTGCCAGCAGTGAATCCCTAGCGGGAGGGATCGGGGAGCTGTTTTTT. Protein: CASSESLAGGIGELFF.

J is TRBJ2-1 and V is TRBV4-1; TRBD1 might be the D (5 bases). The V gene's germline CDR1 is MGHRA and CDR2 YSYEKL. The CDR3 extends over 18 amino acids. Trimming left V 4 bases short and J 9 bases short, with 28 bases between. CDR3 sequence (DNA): TGCGCCAGCAGCCCTTACGCCCCAACAGGTACGGTCAGCAGTGAGCAGTTCTTC. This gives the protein CASSPYAPTGTVSSEQFF.

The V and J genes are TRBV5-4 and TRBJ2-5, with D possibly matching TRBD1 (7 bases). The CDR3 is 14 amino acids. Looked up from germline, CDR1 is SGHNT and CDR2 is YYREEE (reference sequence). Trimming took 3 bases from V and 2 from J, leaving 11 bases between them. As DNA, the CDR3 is TGTGCCAGCAGCTCGGCGGGACAGCAAGAGACCCAGTACTTC. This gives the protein CASSSAGQQETQYF.

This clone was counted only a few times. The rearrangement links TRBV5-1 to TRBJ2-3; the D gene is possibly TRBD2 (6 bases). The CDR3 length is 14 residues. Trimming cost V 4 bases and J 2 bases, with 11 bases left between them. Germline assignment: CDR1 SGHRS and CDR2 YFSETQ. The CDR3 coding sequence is TGCGCCAGCAGCGACGCGGGGTACACAGATACGCAGTATTTT. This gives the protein CASSDAGYTDTQYF. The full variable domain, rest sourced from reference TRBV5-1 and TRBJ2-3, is KAGVTQTPRYLIKTRGQQVTLSCSPISGHRSVSWYQQTPGQGLQFLFEYFSETQRNKGNFPGRFSGRQFSNSRSEMNVSTLELGDSALYLCASSDAGYTDTQYFGPGTRLTVL.

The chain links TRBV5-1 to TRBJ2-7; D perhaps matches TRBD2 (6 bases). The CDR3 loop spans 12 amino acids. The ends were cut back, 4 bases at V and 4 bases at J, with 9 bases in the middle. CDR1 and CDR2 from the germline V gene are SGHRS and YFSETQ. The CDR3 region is CASSPEGYEQYF. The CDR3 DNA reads TGCGCCAGCAGCCCGGAGGGGTACGAGCAGTACTTC.

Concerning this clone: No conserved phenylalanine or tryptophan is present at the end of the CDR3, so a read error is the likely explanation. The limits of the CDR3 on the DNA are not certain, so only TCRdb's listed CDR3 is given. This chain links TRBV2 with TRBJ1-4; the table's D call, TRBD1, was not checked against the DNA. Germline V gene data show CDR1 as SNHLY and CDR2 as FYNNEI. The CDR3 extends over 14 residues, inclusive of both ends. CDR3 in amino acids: CASSDKGDVGKTPG.

The CDR3 is CASSTRDRGFGNTIYF. CDR3 sequence (DNA): TGTGCCAGTAGTACCCGGGACAGGGGTTTCGGAAACACCATATATTTT. The chain is built from TRBV19 and TRBJ1-3, with 10 bases fitting TRBD1. Germline V lookup: CDR1 LNHDA, CDR2 SQIVND (reference sequence). The ends lost 4 bases at V and 4 bases at J; junction bases unmatched: 7. The CDR3 runs 16 residues.

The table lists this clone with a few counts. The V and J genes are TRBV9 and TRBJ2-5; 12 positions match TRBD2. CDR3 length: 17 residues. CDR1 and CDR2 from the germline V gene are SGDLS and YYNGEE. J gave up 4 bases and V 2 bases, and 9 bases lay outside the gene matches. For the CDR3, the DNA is TGTGCCAGCAGCGTGGGCCCCGGGACTAGCGGGTTAGAGACCCAGTACTTC. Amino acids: CASSVGPGTSGLETQYF.

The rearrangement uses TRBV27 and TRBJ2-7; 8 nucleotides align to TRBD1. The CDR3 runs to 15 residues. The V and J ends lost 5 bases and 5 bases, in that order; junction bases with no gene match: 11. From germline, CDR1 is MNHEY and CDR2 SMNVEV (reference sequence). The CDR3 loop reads CASSTNRDRPHEQYF. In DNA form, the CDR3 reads TGTGCCAGCAGTACCAACCGGGACAGGCCCCACGAGCAGTACTTC.

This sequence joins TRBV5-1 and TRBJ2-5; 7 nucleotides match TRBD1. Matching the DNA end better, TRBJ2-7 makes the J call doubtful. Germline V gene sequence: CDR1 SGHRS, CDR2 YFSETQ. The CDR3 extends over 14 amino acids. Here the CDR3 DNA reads TGCGCCAGCAGCTCCGGGACAGCCCTTGACGAGCAGTACTTC. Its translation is CASSSGTALDEQYF.

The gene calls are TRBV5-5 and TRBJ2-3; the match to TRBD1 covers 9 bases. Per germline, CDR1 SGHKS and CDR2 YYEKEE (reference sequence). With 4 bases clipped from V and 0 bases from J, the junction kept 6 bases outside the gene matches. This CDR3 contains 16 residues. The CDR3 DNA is TGTGCCAGCAGCGGCGGGACAGGGACCAGCACAGATACGCAGTATTTT. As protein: CASSGGTGTSTDTQYF.

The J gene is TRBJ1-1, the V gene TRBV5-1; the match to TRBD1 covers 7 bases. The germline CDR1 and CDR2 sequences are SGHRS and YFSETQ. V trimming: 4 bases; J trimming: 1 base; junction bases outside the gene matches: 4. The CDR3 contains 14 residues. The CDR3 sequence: CASSQGQANTEAFF. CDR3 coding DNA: TGCGCCAGCAGCCAAGGACAGGCGAACACTGAAGCTTTCTTT.